Here is one TCR beta chain with its context. Its specificity is unknown. Sequenced by immunoSEQ multiplex PCR; TCRdb stores in-frame clones only, minus some. The sample lists tens of thousands of clones; about 80% were seen once. The sample originates from a study of radiotherapy plus CTLA-4 blockade in lung cancer. Whole-study context: Objective responses were documented in approximately 18% of patients, with disease control in roughly 33%. General study points: Clones of tumor-derived TCRs expanded in blood after radiotherapy plus ipilimumab.

Deletions cut 1 base from V and 1 base from J, with 5 bases between. Germline loops: CDR1 SGHRS, CDR2 YFSETQ. CDR3 length: 13 residues. This sample comprised peripheral blood, obtained from a patient treated with radiotherapy plus ipilimumab. The chain joins TRBV5-1 to TRBJ1-2; D is perhaps TRBD1 (5 bases). The receptor was isolated from a human donor with non-small cell lung cancer who had a complete response to radiotherapy plus ipilimumab. This chain's CDR3 is CASSLQGNYGYTF. The CDR3 DNA sequence: TGCGCCAGCAGCTTGCAGGGTAACTATGGCTACACCTTC. Supplemented by reference TRBV5-1 and TRBJ1-2, the full variable domain reads KAGVTQTPRYLIKTRGQQVTLSCSPISGHRSVSWYQQTPGQGLQFLFEYFSETQRNKGNFPGRFSGRQFSNSRSEMNVSTLELGDSALYLCASSLQGNYGYTFGSGTRLTVV.